The 25 T cell receptor beta chains given below trace back to one sample, sequenced in a study of blood T cells in healthy people across ages. It was with a sample-barcoded 5' primer and a J-beta primer mix that a second PCR of roughly 7 to 12 cycles was run. From the 5' RACE reads, TCRdb called clonotypes with MiXCR, one entry per CDR3 protein. The table has 1.2 million to 1.5 million distinct CDR3 sequences, approximately 59% seen once. The sequencing sample was made of blood. Source of these receptors: a man between 18 and 29 years old in good health.

The chain has TRBV28 and TRBJ2-5; 7 positions match TRBD2. Per germline, CDR1 MDHEN and CDR2 SYDVKM. The CDR3 is 13 residues long. Trimming at V came to 5 bases and at J to 2 bases, leaving 2 bases not matched to a gene. The CDR3, as DNA: TGTGCCAGCAGTGGGAGGGCTCAAGAGACCCAGTACTTC. Its protein product is CASSGRAQETQYF.

The sample holds one count of this clonotype. The chain joins TRBV2 to TRBJ2-1, with unresolved D. This CDR3 is built from 12 residues. CDR1 is SNHLY and CDR2 is FYNNEI in the germline V gene. V was trimmed by 9 bases and J by 10 bases, leaving 16 bases between them. For the CDR3, the DNA is TGTGCCAGACGCCCCTCAGGCCGGGAGCAGTTCTTC. Its translation is CARRPSGREQFF.

This clonotype was seen a handful of times. V and J are TRBV9 and TRBJ2-6, with a possible D match to TRBD2 (5 bases). Germline CDR1 reads SGDLS; CDR2 reads YYNGEE. The V end lost 4 bases, the J end lost 0 bases, and 11 bases lay between the germline ends. CDR3 length: 16 residues. Here the CDR3 reads CASSKRGSSGANVLTF. The CDR3 nucleotides are TGTGCCAGCAGCAAAAGAGGGAGCTCTGGGGCCAACGTCCTGACTTTC.

About this clonotype: At one end the junction does not follow the germline gene, possibly because of a read error. The V and J genes are TRBV7-9 and TRBJ2-5, with 9 nucleotides matching TRBD2. Germline CDR1 SEHNR, CDR2 FQNEAQ (reference sequence). The CDR3 sequence is 16 residues long. CDR3: CASSLVTSGYQATQYF. The CDR3 region has the DNA TGTGCCAGCAGCTTAGTTACTAGCGGGTACCAAGCGACCCAGTACTTC.

The V call is TRBV7-2, the J call TRBJ2-7; D not certain. CDR1 and CDR2 (germline): SGHTA, FQGNSA. Trimming removed 5 bases at V and 9 bases at J, with 20 bases between. CDR3 size: 14 residues. This CDR3 is CASSANRAPRGQYF. The CDR3 bases are TGTGCCAGCAGCGCCAACCGGGCCCCCCGCGGGCAGTACTTC.

The gene calls are TRBV11-2 and TRBJ2-1, with 8 nucleotides matching TRBD2. The CDR3 length is 15 residues. J lost 8 bases, V lost 3 bases, and 9 bases had no gene match. The V gene's germline CDR1 is SGHAT and CDR2 FQNNGV. CDR3 in DNA: TGTGCCAGCAGCTTGCCGGGACTAGGGGGGGATGAGCAGTTCTTC. The encoded protein is CASSLPGLGGDEQFF. The complete variable domain, with remaining parts taken from reference TRBV11-2 and TRBJ2-1, reads EAGVAQSPRYKIIEKRQSVAFWCNPISGHATLYWYQQILGQGPKLLIQFQNNGVVDDSQLPKDRFSAERLKGVDSTLKIQPAKLEDSAVYLCASSLPGLGGDEQFFGPGTRLTVL.

CDR3 sequence: CASSLHPGEDTQYF. CDR3 sequence (DNA): TGTGCCAGCAGCCTCCACCCGGGGGAAGATACGCAGTATTTT. The rearrangement uses TRBV7-8 and TRBJ2-3; D may be TRBD2 (6 bases). This CDR3 is 14 amino acids long. V gave up 5 bases and J gave up 5 bases, with 14 bases separating them. Germline CDR1 and CDR2: SGHVS and FQNEAQ.

The chain joins TRBV10-3 to TRBJ2-5, with 7 bases identical to TRBD1. Germline trimming cut 3 bases from V and 1 base from J; bases unmatched to any gene: 8. Per germline, CDR1 ENHRY and CDR2 SYGVKD. The CDR3 consists of 16 residues. The CDR3 bases are TGTGCCATCAGTGAAGATGACAGGGCCATCCAAGAGACCCAGTACTTC. It encodes CAISEDDRAIQETQYF.

This chain joins TRBV15 and TRBJ2-7; TRBD1 agrees at 9 bases. Per germline, CDR1 LNHNV and CDR2 YYDKDF (reference sequence). With 5 bases clipped from V and 3 bases from J, the junction kept 8 bases outside the gene matches. CDR3 length: 15 amino acids. This CDR3 reads CATSPVGTGSYEQYF. The DNA of the CDR3 is TGTGCCACCAGCCCGGTGGGGACAGGGAGCTACGAGCAGTACTTC.

This chain uses TRBV7-2 with TRBJ2-3; D assignment may be TRBD1 or TRBD2 (5 bases each). The CDR3 length is 16 residues. Trimming stripped 3 bases from V and 2 bases from J, with 15 bases between. CDR1 SGHTA and CDR2 FQGNSA come from the germline V gene. DNA for the CDR3: TGTGCCAGCAGCTTTCCCGGGACGGAAAACACAGATACGCAGTATTTT. It codes for CASSFPGTENTDTQYF. The complete variable domain, with remaining parts taken from reference TRBV7-2 and TRBJ2-3, reads GAGVSQSPSNKVTEKGKDVELRCDPISGHTALYWYRQSLGQGLEFLIYFQGNSAPDKSGLPSDRFSAERTGGSVSTLTIQRTQQEDSAVYLCASSFPGTENTDTQYFGPGTRLTVL.

The rearrangement links TRBV20-1 to TRBJ1-2; TRBD1 matches 8 bases. Trimming at V came to 5 bases and at J to 7 bases, leaving 9 bases not matched to a gene. The CDR3 contains 13 residues. CDR1 and CDR2 (germline): DFQATT, SNEGSKA (reference sequence). CDR3 in DNA: TGCAGTGCTCTGTATCAGGGGGCGCGTGGCTACACCTTC. Translating gives CSALYQGARGYTF.

This clonotype was recorded many times. The V and J genes are TRBV6-5 and TRBJ2-1; D remains unclear. The CDR3 has 11 amino acids. Trimming pared 6 bases from V and 4 bases from J, leaving 4 bases between. Germline CDR1 and CDR2: MNHEY and SVGAGI. CDR3 in amino acids: CASRRYNEQFF. Written as DNA, the CDR3 is TGTGCCAGCAGGCGATACAATGAGCAGTTCTTC.

As concerns this clonotype: A read error may account for a junction end that differs from germline. This chain uses TRBV4-1 with TRBJ1-2, with 11 nucleotides matching TRBD1. This CDR3 comprises 14 residues. Germline V gene lookup returns CDR1 MGHRA and CDR2 YSYEKL. The CDR3 bases are TGCGCCGGCAGCCAAACCGGGACAGGGGGTGGCTACACCTTC. Translating it yields CAGSQTGTGGGYTF.

The chain has TRBV15 and TRBJ2-3; TRBD2 aligns across 7 bases. The CDR3 length is 20 residues. Germline values: CDR1 LNHNV, CDR2 YYDKDF (reference sequence). The V gene end was trimmed by 0 bases and the J gene end by 5 bases; junction bases not matched to a gene: 20. The CDR3 region has the DNA TGTGCCACCAGCAGAGATCCCCCCGGGGGGTCTGCCTTTGATGTAGATACGCAGTATTTT. It yields the protein CATSRDPPGGSAFDVDTQYF.

This chain links TRBV6-2 or TRBV6-3 with TRBJ2-5; D gene unclear. The CDR3 runs 11 residues. V dropped 2 bases and J dropped 6 bases, with 4 bases sitting between them. Per germline, CDR1 MNHEY and CDR2 SVGEGT. This chain's CDR3 is CASSYQKTQYF. The CDR3, as DNA: TGTGCCAGCAGTTACCAGAAGACCCAGTACTTC.

The chain couples TRBV20-1 to TRBJ2-1, with a possible D match to TRBD1 (6 bases). CDR3 length: 14 amino acids. Germline CDR1 DFQATT, CDR2 SNEGSKA (reference sequence). Trimming left V 6 bases short and J 0 bases short, with 12 bases between. CDR3 coding DNA: TGCAGTGCCACGCAGGGGAGCTCCTACAATGAGCAGTTCTTC. Translation: CSATQGSSYNEQFF.

The chain couples TRBV9 to TRBJ1-1; the match to TRBD1 covers 8 bases. The trim removed 4 bases at V and 8 bases at J, leaving 4 bases unmatched. Per germline, CDR1 SGDLS and CDR2 YYNGEE. The CDR3 spans 12 residues. The CDR3, as DNA: TGTGCCAGCAGCCGAACAGGGGGGGAAGCTTTCTTT. As protein: CASSRTGGEAFF.

This clonotype was counted between two and nine times. The chain is built from TRBV27 and TRBJ2-3; maybe TRBD2 (5 bases). Germline lookup yields CDR1 MNHEY and CDR2 SMNVEV (reference sequence). This CDR3 is 15 amino acids long. V shed 3 bases and J shed 0 bases, with 10 bases lying between them. The CDR3 is CASSFAAASTDTQYF. CDR3 coding DNA: TGTGCCAGCAGTTTTGCAGCGGCAAGCACAGATACGCAGTATTTT.

The chain employs TRBV6-5 and TRBJ2-3, with 7 nucleotides matching TRBD2. CDR1 and CDR2 from the germline V gene are MNHEY and SVGAGI. V dropped 2 bases and J dropped 6; count of bases not matched to a gene: 5. This CDR3 contains 14 residues. CDR3 in amino acids: CASSYGLGYDTQYF. CDR3 DNA: TGTGCCAGCAGTTACGGACTAGGGTATGATACGCAGTATTTT.

This rearrangement joins TRBV9 to TRBJ2-1; 11 bases match TRBD2. Germline CDR1 and CDR2: SGDLS and YYNGEE. The CDR3 runs to 18 residues. J was trimmed by 3 bases and V by 4 bases; bases with no gene match: 12. In DNA form, the CDR3 reads TGTGCCAGCAGCCCCGCTGAGCATAGCGGGGGGGACTACAATGAGCAGTTCTTC. Its protein is CASSPAEHSGGDYNEQFF.

The gene calls are TRBV29-1 and TRBJ2-7; D is undetermined. CDR1 is SQVTM and CDR2 is ANQGSEA in the germline V gene. There are 13 residues in the CDR3. The V end was cut by 2 bases, the J end by 0 bases, with 8 bases between. CDR3 protein: CSVEFGNSYEQYF. The CDR3 DNA is TGCAGCGTTGAATTTGGCAACTCCTACGAGCAGTACTTC.

The table lists this clonotype with a count of one. V and J are TRBV20-1 and TRBJ2-1, with 8 bases fitting TRBD2. The CDR3 loop spans 15 amino acids. Unmatched junction bases numbered 10, after V lost 5 bases and J lost 4 bases. CDR1 and CDR2 from the germline V gene are DFQATT and SNEGSKA (reference sequence). CDR3 residues: CSALLLAARYNEQFF. CDR3 coding DNA: TGCAGTGCTCTCCTACTAGCGGCCCGGTACAATGAGCAGTTCTTC.

Written as DNA, the CDR3 is TGCAGTGCCACAGGTAGCGGTACCTACGAGCAGTACTTC. Protein product: CSATGSGTYEQYF. V gene TRBV20-1 combines with J gene TRBJ2-7; a possible D gene is TRBD2 (6 bases). Trimming pared 6 bases from V and 2 bases from J, leaving 14 bases between. Germline CDR1 reads DFQATT; CDR2 reads SNEGSKA (reference sequence). The CDR3 is made up of 13 amino acids.

The chain links TRBV19 to TRBJ1-2; D is perhaps TRBD1 (6 bases). This CDR3 region has 15 residues. Germline-derived CDR1 and CDR2 are LNHDA and SQIVND (reference sequence). The germline V and J ends were trimmed by 6 bases and 0 bases, with 14 bases remaining between them. CDR3 region: CASSPGGTANYGYTF. CDR3 in DNA: TGTGCCAGTAGCCCGGGGGGCACAGCTAACTATGGCTACACCTTC.

This chain links TRBV7-9 with TRBJ2-2; D possibly corresponds to TRBD2 (7 bases). With 8 bases removed from V and 10 bases from J, the gap between germline ends came to 14 bases. Germline V lookup: CDR1 SEHNR, CDR2 FQNEAQ (reference sequence). The CDR3 runs 12 residues. The CDR3 DNA sequence: TGTGCCAGCCGGGGAGGGGACATGGAGCTGTTTTTT. The encoded protein is CASRGGDMELFF.